These 21 T cell receptor beta chains share one sample of origin, sequenced in a study of blood T cell repertoires in COVID-19 (TCRdb year 2020). Library preparation used the immunoSEQ multiplex PCR assay. Drawn from immuneACCESS, this table holds only the in-frame rearrangements with V and J called that TCRdb kept. Clones are partly lost; checked studies trace under half to an unresolved V gene and leave the rest unexplained. Counted in this sample were 250,000 to 350,000 clones; around nine tenths of them appeared once. The leading ten clones occupy roughly 0.8% of the sample. Specimen: peripheral blood. The source is a man in his thirties or forties with acute or convalescent COVID-19.

The V gene is TRBV6-5, the J gene TRBJ2-3; D is unresolved. Germline V gene data show CDR1 as MNHEY and CDR2 as SVGAGI. CDR3 length: 14 residues. V was pared by 5 bases and J by 2 bases, with 11 bases between. The CDR3 loop is CASSLTYNTDTQYF. CDR3 sequence (DNA): TGTGCCAGCAGTCTTACATACAACACAGATACGCAGTATTTT.

The V gene is TRBV28, the J gene TRBJ2-2, with 8 bases aligning to TRBD2. The CDR3 sequence is 18 residues long. Germline V CDR1 and CDR2: MDHEN, SYDVKM. V lost 3 bases, J lost 4 bases, and 13 bases stayed unmatched. Here the CDR3 reads CASSFRLGRGETTGELFF. CDR3 nucleotide sequence: TGTGCCAGCAGTTTTCGGTTAGGGCGGGGGGAAACCACCGGGGAGCTGTTTTTT. Combining the CDR3 with reference TRBV28 and TRBJ2-2 gives the whole variable domain DVKVTQSSRYLVKRTGEKVFLECVQDMDHENMFWYRQDPGLGLRLIYFSYDVKMKEKGDIPEGYSVSREKKERFSLILESASTNQTSMYLCASSFRLGRGETTGELFFGEGSRLTVL.

The chain couples TRBV4-1 to TRBJ1-1; D gene uncertain. The V end lost 4 bases, the J end lost 0 bases, and 6 bases lay between the germline ends. CDR3 length equals 13 residues. From germline, CDR1 is MGHRA and CDR2 YSYEKL. The CDR3 spells CASSRTVNTEAFF. CDR3 DNA: TGCGCCAGCAGCCGTACTGTGAACACTGAAGCTTTCTTT.

The genes are TRBV12-3 or TRBV12-4 and TRBJ1-2; TRBD1 aligns across 7 bases. The CDR3 is made up of 13 amino acids. Trimming took 4 bases from V and 7 from J; bases not matched to a gene: 6. The DNA of the CDR3 is TGTGCCAGCAGTTCCGAGACAGGGACTGGCTACACCTTC. Protein product: CASSSETGTGYTF.

This chain connects TRBV7-3 to TRBJ1-1; 8 bases match TRBD1. Germline trimming cut 4 bases from V and 12 bases from J; bases unmatched to any gene: 7. In germline, CDR1 is SGHTA, CDR2 FQGTGA. The length of the CDR3 is 12 residues. CDR3 coding DNA: TGTGCCAGCAGCTCCGGACAGGGATGGTCTTTCTTT. This sequence encodes CASSSGQGWSFF.

CDR3 in amino acids: CASSATGFGTEAFF. In DNA, the CDR3 is TGTGCCAGCAGCGCGACAGGGTTCGGCACTGAAGCTTTCTTT. This chain uses TRBV11-2 with TRBJ1-1, with 7 bases identical to TRBD1. The V gene's germline CDR1 is SGHAT and CDR2 FQNNGV. The CDR3 consists of 14 residues. V lost 5 bases to trimming and J lost 4 bases; unmatched junction nucleotides: 7. The entire variable domain, with the rest obtained from reference TRBV11-2 and TRBJ1-1, is as follows: EAGVAQSPRYKIIEKRQSVAFWCNPISGHATLYWYQQILGQGPKLLIQFQNNGVVDDSQLPKDRFSAERLKGVDSTLKIQPAKLEDSAVYLCASSATGFGTEAFFGQGTRLTVV.

The V and J genes are TRBV4-1 and TRBJ1-5, with 8 bases matching TRBD1. Germline assignment: CDR1 MGHRA and CDR2 YSYEKL. With 7 bases clipped from V and 3 bases from J, the junction kept 5 bases outside the gene matches. The CDR3 spans 14 residues. The CDR3 bases are TGCGCCAGCAACTTGGACAGGGCCAATCAGCCCCAGCATTTT. Amino acid sequence: CASNLDRANQPQHF.

The chain couples TRBV6-5 to TRBJ1-3, with TRBD1 as a possible D gene (6 bases). Germline V gene lookup returns CDR1 MNHEY and CDR2 SVGAGI. The ends were cut back, 6 bases at V and 4 bases at J, with 10 bases in the middle. The CDR3 runs to 13 residues. CDR3 bases: TGTGCCAGCAGATCCGGGACAGGAAACACCATATATTTT. This encodes CASRSGTGNTIYF.

The chain has TRBV12-3 or TRBV12-4 and TRBJ1-5; D is unclear. Trimming shortened V by 3 bases and J by 6 bases, and 9 bases separated the two germline ends. The CDR3 loop spans 13 amino acids. CDR3 region: CASSFLQRQPQHF. The CDR3 DNA reads as TGTGCCAGCAGTTTTCTGCAGCGTCAGCCCCAGCATTTT.

This chain links TRBV28 with TRBJ1-3; tentative D call: TRBD1 (5 bases). V lost 6 bases and J lost 1, with 13 bases in between. Germline V gene data show CDR1 as MDHEN and CDR2 as SYDVKM. The CDR3 extends over 15 amino acids. The CDR3 protein is CASRKTGHSGNTIYF. The CDR3 region has the DNA TGTGCCAGCAGGAAAACAGGACATTCTGGAAACACCATATATTTT.

The rearrangement links TRBV29-1 to TRBJ2-4, with TRBD1 as a possible D gene (5 bases). The V gene's germline CDR1 is SQVTM and CDR2 ANQGSEA. The CDR3 covers 17 residues. V was pared by 3 bases and J by 3 bases, with 21 bases between. CDR3 nucleotides: TGCAGCGTTGATCTTTGTGGACACCGAATGATCAAAAACATTCAGTACTTC. Translating it yields CSVDLCGHRMIKNIQYF.

V and J are TRBV29-1 and TRBJ1-1, with D perhaps TRBD1 (6 bases). The V end lost 7 bases, the J end lost 2 bases, and 14 bases lay between the germline ends. From germline, CDR1 is SQVTM and CDR2 ANQGSEA. The CDR3 length is 13 residues. DNA for the CDR3: TGCAGCGGGATAGGACAGCTTAACACTGAAGCTTTCTTT. Protein product: CSGIGQLNTEAFF.

The chain recombines TRBV5-1 with TRBJ2-2; D unresolved. The CDR3 extends over 13 amino acids. Germline V lookup: CDR1 SGHRS, CDR2 YFSETQ. Trimming shortened V by 0 bases and J by 6 bases, and 6 bases separated the two germline ends. The CDR3 nucleotides read TGCGCCAGCAGCTTGGGGAGCTCCGGGGAGCTGTTTTTT. Translating it yields CASSLGSSGELFF.

J is TRBJ1-1 and V is TRBV19, with unresolved D. V lost 7 bases to trimming and J lost 0 bases, with 9 bases between them. In germline, CDR1 is LNHDA, CDR2 SQIVND (reference sequence). The CDR3 consists of 13 residues. The chain's CDR3 is CASMREMNTEAFF. DNA for the CDR3: TGTGCCAGTATGAGGGAAATGAACACTGAAGCTTTCTTT.

The chain couples TRBV4-1 to TRBJ1-2; a possible D gene is TRBD1 (6 bases). The germline CDR1 and CDR2 sequences are MGHRA and YSYEKL. V was clipped by 1 base and J by 0 bases, with 15 bases between them. This CDR3 region has 17 residues. CDR3 protein: CASSQAVSDSANYGYTF. Written as DNA, the CDR3 is TGCGCCAGCAGCCAAGCCGTATCGGACAGCGCTAACTATGGCTACACCTTC.

The chain combines TRBV5-5 with TRBJ1-2; D is undetermined. The CDR3 extends over 14 amino acids. Germline V lookup: CDR1 SGHKS, CDR2 YYEKEE (reference sequence). Trimming shortened V by 2 bases and J by 5 bases, and 13 bases separated the two germline ends. The CDR3 loop is CASSFFADGYGYTF. The DNA for the CDR3 is TGTGCCAGCAGCTTTTTTGCAGACGGGTATGGCTACACCTTC.

The chain combines TRBV28 with TRBJ1-6; D is possibly TRBD1 (6 bases). This CDR3 has 14 amino acids. The ends were cut back, 3 bases at V and 10 bases at J, with 13 bases in the middle. Germline V gene sequence: CDR1 MDHEN, CDR2 SYDVKM. DNA of the CDR3: TGTGCCAGCAGTTTCCCAGGGGAAATCTCACCCCTCCACTTT. Protein product: CASSFPGEISPLHF.

The rearrangement joins TRBV28 to TRBJ2-3, with a tentative D call TRBD1 (6 bases). The germline V gene encodes CDR1 MDHEN and CDR2 SYDVKM. This CDR3 is 14 amino acids long. V was cut by 3 bases and J by 1 base, with 8 bases left in between. Here the CDR3 DNA reads TGTGCCAGCAGTTTTTCAGGGGGCACAGATACGCAGTATTTT. Translating it yields CASSFSGGTDTQYF.

The chain links TRBV20-1 to TRBJ2-7; TRBD2 matches at 12 bases. The CDR3 runs to 15 residues. The J segment lost 2 bases and the V segment lost 3 bases, leaving 5 bases of the junction unmatched. Germline V gene sequence: CDR1 DFQATT, CDR2 SNEGSKA (reference sequence). The CDR3 region has the DNA TGCAGTGCTAGTGGACTAGCGGGAAGGACCTACGAGCAGTACTTC. Its protein product is CSASGLAGRTYEQYF.

The rearrangement uses TRBV20-1 and TRBJ1-1; no clear D gene. Germline V gene data show CDR1 as DFQATT and CDR2 as SNEGSKA (reference sequence). There are 11 residues in the CDR3. This CDR3 is CRGVAGTEAFF. Here the CDR3 DNA reads TGCCGCGGGGTTGCTGGCACTGAAGCTTTCTTT.

The V gene is TRBV18, the J gene TRBJ1-1; D gene ambiguous. Trimming took 10 bases from V and 3 from J, leaving 12 bases between them. The length of the CDR3 is 12 residues. Germline CDR1 KGHSH, CDR2 LQKENI. The CDR3: CATHRRDTEAFF. CDR3 sequence (DNA): TGTGCCACCCACCGGAGGGACACTGAAGCTTTCTTT.